This T cell receptor beta chain was found in a study of blood T cells in healthy people across ages. Whole-study findings and limits: The unknown donor CMV status may have confounded expanded clonotype changes.

With respect to this clonotype: The antigen remains unidentified.

A J-beta primer mix and a sample-barcoded 5' primer were used in a second PCR of roughly 6 to 12 cycles. Each cDNA molecule was tagged by a template-switch adaptor that had 12 random nucleotides. TCRdb independently ran MiXCR on the 5' RACE reads; one entry per CDR3 protein. The data hold 1.5 million to 2 million distinct CDR3 sequences, with approximately 50% observed a single time. The CDR3 sequence is 12 residues long. Trimming shortened V by 6 bases and J by 3 bases, and 9 bases separated the two germline ends. Germline assignment: CDR1 SNHLY and CDR2 FYNNEI. V usage is TRBV2 and J usage is TRBJ2-7; possibly TRBD2 for D (6 bases). The sequence came from a woman aged 40-49 years in good health. The specimen sequenced was blood. CDR3 in DNA: TGTGCCAGCAGGGAGGACTACTACGAGCAGTACTTC. Translation: CASREDYYEQYF.